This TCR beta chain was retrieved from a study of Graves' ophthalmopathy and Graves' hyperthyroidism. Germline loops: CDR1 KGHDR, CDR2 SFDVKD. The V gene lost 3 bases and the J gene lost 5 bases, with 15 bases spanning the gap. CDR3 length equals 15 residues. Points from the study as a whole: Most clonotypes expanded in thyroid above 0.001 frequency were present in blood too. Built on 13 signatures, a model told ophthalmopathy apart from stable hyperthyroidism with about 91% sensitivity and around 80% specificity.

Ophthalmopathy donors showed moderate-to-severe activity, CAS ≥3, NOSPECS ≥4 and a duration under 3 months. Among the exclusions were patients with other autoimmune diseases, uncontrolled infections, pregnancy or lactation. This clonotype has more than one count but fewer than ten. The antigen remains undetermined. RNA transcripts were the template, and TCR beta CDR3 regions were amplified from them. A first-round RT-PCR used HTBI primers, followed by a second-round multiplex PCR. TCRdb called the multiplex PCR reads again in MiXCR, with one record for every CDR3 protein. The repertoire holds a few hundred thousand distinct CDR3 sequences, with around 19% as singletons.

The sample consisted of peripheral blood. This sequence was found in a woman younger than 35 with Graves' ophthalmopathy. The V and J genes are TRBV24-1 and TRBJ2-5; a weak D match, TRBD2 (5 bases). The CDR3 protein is CATSDAGLSEETQYF. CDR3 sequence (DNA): TGTGCCACCAGTGATGCGGGCCTGAGTGAGGAGACCCAGTACTTC.